The clone carrying this T cell receptor (beta chain) was seen a single time. As yet, its antigen is unknown. Germline V lookup: CDR1 SNHLY, CDR2 FYNNEI. The V and J ends lost 9 bases and 5 bases respectively, with 19 bases between them. The CDR3 sequence is 14 residues long. The table came from immunoSEQ multiplex PCR; TCRdb's copy has only in-frame clones and leaves some out. The table shows about 650,000 clones, with 95% to 96% occurring only once. The data were taken from a study of shared clonotypes between healthy human individuals. CD45RO negativity and positive selection for CCR7 defined naive CD8 cells, a population that excluded terminally differentiated effector memory CD45RA+ cells. Every donor, a Caucasian adult, lived in Nashville, Tennessee. Study-wide findings and caveats: Memory subsets had estimated richness that was generally smaller than that of naive subsets. At large depth, rarefaction still showed sorted-subset sequencing to be incomplete.

Material for sequencing was naive CD8+ T cells sorted from blood. The genes are TRBV2 and TRBJ2-5; possible D gene TRBD2, 5 bases. The clonotype was recovered from a woman in her twenties or thirties in good health. Here the CDR3 DNA reads TGTGCCAGAGAGACCCCGGGGAACGGGGAGACCCAGTACTTC. Translated, it gives CARETPGNGETQYF.